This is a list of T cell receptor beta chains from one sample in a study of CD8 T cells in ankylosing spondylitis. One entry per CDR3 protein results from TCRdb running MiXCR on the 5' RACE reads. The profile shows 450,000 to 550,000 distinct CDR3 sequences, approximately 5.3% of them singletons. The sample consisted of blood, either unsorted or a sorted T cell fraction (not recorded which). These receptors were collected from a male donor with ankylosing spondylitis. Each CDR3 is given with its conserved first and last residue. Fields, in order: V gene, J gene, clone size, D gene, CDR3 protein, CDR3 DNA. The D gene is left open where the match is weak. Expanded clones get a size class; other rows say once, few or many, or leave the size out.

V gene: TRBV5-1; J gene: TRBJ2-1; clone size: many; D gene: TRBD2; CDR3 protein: CASSLATGGSYNEQFF; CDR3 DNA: TGCGCCAGCAGCTTGGCCACGGGAGGGTCCTACAATGAGCAGTTCTTC
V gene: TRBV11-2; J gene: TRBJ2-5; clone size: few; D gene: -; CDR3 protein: CASSSGPRRYQETQYF; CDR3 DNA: TGTGCCAGCAGCTCCGGACCGAGAAGGTACCAAGAGACCCAGTACTTC
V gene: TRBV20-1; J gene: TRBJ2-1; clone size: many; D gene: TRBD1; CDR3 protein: CSLRDRGIYNEQFF; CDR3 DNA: TGCAGCCTCCGGGACAGGGGGATTTACAATGAGCAGTTCTTC
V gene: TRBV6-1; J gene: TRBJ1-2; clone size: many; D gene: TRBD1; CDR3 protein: CASSLTGGGDGYTF; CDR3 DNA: TGTGCCAGCAGCCTGACAGGGGGAGGTGATGGCTACACCTTC
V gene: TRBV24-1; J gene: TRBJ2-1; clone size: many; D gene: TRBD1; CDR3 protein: CATSAAGGKGNEQFF; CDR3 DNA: TGTGCCACCAGTGCGGCAGGGGGTAAGGGGAATGAGCAGTTCTTC
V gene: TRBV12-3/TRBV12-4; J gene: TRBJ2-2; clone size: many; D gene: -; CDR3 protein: CASTSGTPNTGELFF; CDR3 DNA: TGTGCCAGCACCTCCGGGACACCCAACACCGGGGAGCTGTTTTTT
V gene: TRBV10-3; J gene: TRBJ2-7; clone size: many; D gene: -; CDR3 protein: CAIKFGMMYEQYF; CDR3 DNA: TGTGCCATCAAGTTTGGGATGATGTACGAGCAGTACTTC
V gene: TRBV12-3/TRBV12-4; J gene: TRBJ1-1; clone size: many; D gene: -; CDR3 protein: CASTPPHGDTEAFF; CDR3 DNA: TGTGCCAGCACCCCACCCCACGGGGACACTGAAGCTTTCTTT
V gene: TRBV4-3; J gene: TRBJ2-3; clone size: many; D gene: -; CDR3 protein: CASSQDPPKGVSTDTQYF; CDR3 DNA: TGCGCCAGCAGCCAAGATCCCCCGAAGGGGGTTAGCACAGATACGCAGTATTTT
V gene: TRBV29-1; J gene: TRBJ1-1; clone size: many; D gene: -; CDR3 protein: CSVVWKEAFF; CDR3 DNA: TGCAGCGTGGTCTGGAAGGAGGCTTTCTTT
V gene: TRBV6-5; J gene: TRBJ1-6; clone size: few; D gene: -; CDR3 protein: CASSYADSIGGNSPLHF; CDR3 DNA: TGTGCCAGCAGTTACGCCGATTCTATAGGGGGAAATTCACCCCTCCACTTT
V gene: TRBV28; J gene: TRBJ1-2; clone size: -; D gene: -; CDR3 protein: CATNRRSSNYGYTF; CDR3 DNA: TGTGCCACGAACAGGAGGAGTTCTAACTATGGCTACACCTTC
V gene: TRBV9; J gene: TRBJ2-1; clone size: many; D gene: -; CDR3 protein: CASSGGATNEQFF; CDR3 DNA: TGTGCCAGCAGCGGGGGGGCTACCAATGAGCAGTTCTTC
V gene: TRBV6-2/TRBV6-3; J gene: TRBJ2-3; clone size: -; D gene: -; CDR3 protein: CASSSTVNTDTQYF; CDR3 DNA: TGTGCCAGCAGTTCCACCGTCAACACAGATACGCAGTATTTT
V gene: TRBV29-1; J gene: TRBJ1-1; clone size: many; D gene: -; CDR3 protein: CSVEGDYNTEAFF; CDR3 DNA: TGCAGCGTTGAAGGGGATTACAACACTGAAGCTTTCTTT
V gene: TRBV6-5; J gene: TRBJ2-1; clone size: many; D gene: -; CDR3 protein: CASSSADRYNEQFF; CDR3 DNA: TGTGCCAGCAGTTCAGCCGACAGATACAATGAGCAGTTCTTC
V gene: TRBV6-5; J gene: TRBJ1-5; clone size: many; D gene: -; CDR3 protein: CASSYGQGNQPQHF; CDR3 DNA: TGTGCCAGCAGTTACGGGCAGGGCAATCAGCCCCAGCATTTT
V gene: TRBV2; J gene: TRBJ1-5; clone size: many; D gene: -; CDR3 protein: CASSAGIYQPQHF; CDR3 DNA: TGTGCCAGCAGTGCGGGGATATATCAGCCCCAGCATTTT
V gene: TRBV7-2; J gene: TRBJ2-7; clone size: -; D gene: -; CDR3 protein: CASSLARNSYEQYF; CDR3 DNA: TGTGCCAGCAGCTTAGCCAGGAACTCCTACGAGCAGTACTTC
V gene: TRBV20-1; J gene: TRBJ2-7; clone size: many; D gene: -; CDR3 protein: CSARGASIPSGQYF; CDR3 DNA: TGCAGTGCTCGGGGGGCTAGCATCCCCTCGGGGCAGTACTTC
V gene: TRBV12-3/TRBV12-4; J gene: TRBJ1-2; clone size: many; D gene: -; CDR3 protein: CASSYRSYYGYTF; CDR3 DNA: TGTGCCAGCAGTTACAGGAGCTACTATGGCTACACCTTC
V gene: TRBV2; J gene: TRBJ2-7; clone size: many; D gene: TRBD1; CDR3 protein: CASSEDRGRYEQYF; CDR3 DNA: TGTGCCAGCAGTGAAGACAGGGGACGGTACGAGCAGTACTTC
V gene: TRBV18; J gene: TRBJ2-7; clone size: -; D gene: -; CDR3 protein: CASSLVNRDPYEQYF; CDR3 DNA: TGTGCCAGCTCACTTGTGAACAGGGACCCCTACGAGCAGTACTTC
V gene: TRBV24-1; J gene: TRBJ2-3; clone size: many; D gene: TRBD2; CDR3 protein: CATSDLSGRGTDTQYF; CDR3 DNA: TGTGCCACCAGTGATTTGAGCGGGAGAGGTACAGATACGCAGTATTTT
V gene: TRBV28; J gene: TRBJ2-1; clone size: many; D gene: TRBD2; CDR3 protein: CASRSLAGVSYNEQFF; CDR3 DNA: TGTGCCAGCCGGTCACTAGCGGGCGTCTCCTACAATGAGCAGTTCTTC
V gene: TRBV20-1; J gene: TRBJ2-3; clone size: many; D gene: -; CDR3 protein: CSALDTESLTDTQYF; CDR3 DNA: TGCAGTGCCTTAGACACGGAGTCCCTCACAGATACGCAGTATTTT
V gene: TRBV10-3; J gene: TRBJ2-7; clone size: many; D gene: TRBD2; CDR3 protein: CAISSGRSYEQYF; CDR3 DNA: TGTGCCATCAGTAGCGGGAGATCCTACGAGCAGTACTTC
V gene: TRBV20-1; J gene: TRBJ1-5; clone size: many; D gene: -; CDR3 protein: CSASQPYSNQPQHF; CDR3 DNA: TGCAGTGCTAGCCAGCCCTATAGCAATCAGCCCCAGCATTTT
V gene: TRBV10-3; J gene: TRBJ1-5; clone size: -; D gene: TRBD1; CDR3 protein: CAISAGTGNQHQHF; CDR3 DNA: TGTGCCATCAGTGCCGGGACAGGGAATCAGCACCAGCATTTT
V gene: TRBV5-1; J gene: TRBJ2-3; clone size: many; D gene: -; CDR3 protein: CASSLSQLTDTQYF; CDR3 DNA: TGCGCCAGCAGCTTGTCTCAGTTAACAGATACGCAGTATTTT
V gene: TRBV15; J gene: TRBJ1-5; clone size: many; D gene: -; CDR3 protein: CATSKDNQPQHF; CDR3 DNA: TGTGCCACCAGCAAGGATAATCAGCCCCAGCATTTT
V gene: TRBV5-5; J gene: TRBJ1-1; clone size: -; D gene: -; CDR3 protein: CASSLFPGRGGEAFF; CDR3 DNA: TGTGCCAGCAGCTTGTTTCCAGGGAGAGGAGGTGAAGCTTTCTTT
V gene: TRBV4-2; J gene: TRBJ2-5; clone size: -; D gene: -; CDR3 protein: CASSQDLVGTQYF; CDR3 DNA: TGTGCCAGCAGCCAAGATCTGGTTGGGACCCAGTACTTC
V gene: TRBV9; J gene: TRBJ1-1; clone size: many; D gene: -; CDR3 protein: CASSVAQINTEAFF; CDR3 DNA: TGTGCCAGCAGCGTAGCTCAGATTAACACTGAAGCTTTCTTT
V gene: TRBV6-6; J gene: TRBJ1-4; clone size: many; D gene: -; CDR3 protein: CASKPGQNEKLFF; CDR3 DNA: TGTGCCAGCAAACCGGGACAAAATGAAAAACTGTTTTTT
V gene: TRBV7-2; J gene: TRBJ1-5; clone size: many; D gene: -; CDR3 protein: CASSPMGGNQPQHF; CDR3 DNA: TGTGCCAGCAGCCCGATGGGTGGGAATCAGCCCCAGCATTTT
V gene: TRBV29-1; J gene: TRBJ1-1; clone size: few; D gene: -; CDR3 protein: CSVEDMLNTEAFF; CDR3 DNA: TGCAGCGTCGAAGACATGCTGAACACTGAAGCTTTCTTT
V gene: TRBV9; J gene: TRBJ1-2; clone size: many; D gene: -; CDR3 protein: CASSVASSFLAYTF; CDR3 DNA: TGTGCCAGCAGCGTAGCCTCCTCGTTCCTTGCCTACACCTTC
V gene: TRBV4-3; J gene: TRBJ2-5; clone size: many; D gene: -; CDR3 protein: CASSQDLRRTQYF; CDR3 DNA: TGCGCCAGCAGCCAAGATTTAAGGCGGACCCAGTACTTC
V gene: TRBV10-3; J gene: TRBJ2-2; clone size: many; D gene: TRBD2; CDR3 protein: CATLAGRNTGELFF; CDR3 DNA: TGTGCCACCTTAGCGGGGAGGAACACCGGGGAGCTGTTTTTT
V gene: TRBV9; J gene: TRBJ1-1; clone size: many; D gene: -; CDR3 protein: CASSRSGTNTEAFF; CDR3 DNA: TGTGCCAGCAGCCGCTCAGGGACCAACACTGAAGCTTTCTTT
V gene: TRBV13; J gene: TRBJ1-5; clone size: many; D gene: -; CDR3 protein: CASSLEPAGPQHF; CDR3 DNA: TGTGCCAGCAGCTTAGAACCCGCAGGGCCCCAGCATTTT
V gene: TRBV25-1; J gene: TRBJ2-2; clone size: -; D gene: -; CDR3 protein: CASSDHRGRANTGELFF; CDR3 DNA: TGTGCCAGCAGTGACCACAGGGGGAGGGCGAACACCGGGGAGCTGTTTTTT
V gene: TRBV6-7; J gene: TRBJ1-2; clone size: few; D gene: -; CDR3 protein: CASSRIYNYGYTF; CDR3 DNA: TGTGCCAGCAGCCGCATTTATAACTATGGCTACACCTTC
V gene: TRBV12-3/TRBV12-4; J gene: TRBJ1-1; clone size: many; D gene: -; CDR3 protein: CASSFSGQRAFF; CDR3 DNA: TGTGCCAGCAGTTTTTCCGGACAGAGAGCTTTCTTT
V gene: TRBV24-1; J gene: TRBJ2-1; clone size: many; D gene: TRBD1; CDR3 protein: CATRGTGGWGQQFF; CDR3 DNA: TGTGCCACCAGAGGGACAGGGGGCTGGGGACAGCAGTTCTTC
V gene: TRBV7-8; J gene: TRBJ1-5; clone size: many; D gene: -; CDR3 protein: CASSLQDPRDNQPQHF; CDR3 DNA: TGTGCCAGCAGCTTACAGGACCCGAGGGACAATCAGCCCCAGCATTTT
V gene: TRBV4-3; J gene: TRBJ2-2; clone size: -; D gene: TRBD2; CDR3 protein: CASSQDRAGGPAGELFF; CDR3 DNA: TGCGCCAGCAGCCAAGATCGGGCGGGAGGGCCCGCCGGGGAGCTGTTTTTT
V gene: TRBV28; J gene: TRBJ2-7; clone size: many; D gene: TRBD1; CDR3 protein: CASSFSGTALYEQYF; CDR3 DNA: TGTGCCAGCAGCTTCTCCGGGACAGCCTTGTACGAGCAGTACTTC
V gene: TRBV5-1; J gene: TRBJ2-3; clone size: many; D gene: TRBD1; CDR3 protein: CASSLVPGQVTDTQYF; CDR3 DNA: TGCGCCAGCAGCTTGGTACCGGGACAGGTGACAGATACGCAGTATTTT
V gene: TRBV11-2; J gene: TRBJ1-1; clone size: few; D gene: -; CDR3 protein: CASSLEGWETSGNTEAFF; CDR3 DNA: TGTGCCAGCAGCTTAGAGGGGTGGGAGACCTCGGGGAACACTGAAGCTTTCTTT
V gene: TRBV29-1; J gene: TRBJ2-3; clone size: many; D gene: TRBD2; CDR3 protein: CSVEDWSGRPHHPNTQYF; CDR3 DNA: TGCAGCGTTGAAGATTGGAGCGGGAGGCCCCATCATCCCAATACGCAGTATTTT
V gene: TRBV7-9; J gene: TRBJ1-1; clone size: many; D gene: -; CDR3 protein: CASSFGGVDKNAFF; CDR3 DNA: TGTGCCAGCAGCTTTGGGGGGGTTGACAAGAACGCTTTCTTT
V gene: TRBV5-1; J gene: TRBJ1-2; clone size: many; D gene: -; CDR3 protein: CASSPRTANYGYTF; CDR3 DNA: TGCGCCAGCAGCCCAAGGACGGCGAACTATGGCTACACCTTC
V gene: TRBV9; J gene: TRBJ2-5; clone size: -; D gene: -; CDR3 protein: CASSVEPRRDSGWETQYF; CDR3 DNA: TGTGCCAGCAGCGTAGAGCCCCGGCGGGACAGTGGATGGGAGACCCAGTACTTC
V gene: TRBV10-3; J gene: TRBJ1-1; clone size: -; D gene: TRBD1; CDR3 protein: CAISGTGIGNTEAFF; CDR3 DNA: TGTGCCATCAGTGGGACAGGGATAGGGAACACTGAAGCTTTCTTT
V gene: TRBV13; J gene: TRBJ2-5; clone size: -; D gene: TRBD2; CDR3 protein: CASSSKTPAGAQETQYF; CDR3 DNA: TGTGCCAGCAGCTCGAAGACTCCAGCGGGGGCCCAAGAGACCCAGTACTTC
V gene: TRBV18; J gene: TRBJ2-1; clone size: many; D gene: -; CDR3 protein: CASSLVRKNNEQFF; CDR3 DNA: TGTGCCAGCTCACTGGTACGGAAGAACAATGAGCAGTTCTTC
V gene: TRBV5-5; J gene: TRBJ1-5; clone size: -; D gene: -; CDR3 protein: CASSSYHRASQPQHF; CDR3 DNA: TGTGCCAGCAGCTCCTATCACAGGGCAAGTCAGCCCCAGCATTTT
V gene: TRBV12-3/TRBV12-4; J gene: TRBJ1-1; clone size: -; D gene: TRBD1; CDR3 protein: CASSPGQRTEAFF; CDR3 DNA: TGTGCCAGCAGTCCGGGACAGAGAACTGAAGCTTTCTTT